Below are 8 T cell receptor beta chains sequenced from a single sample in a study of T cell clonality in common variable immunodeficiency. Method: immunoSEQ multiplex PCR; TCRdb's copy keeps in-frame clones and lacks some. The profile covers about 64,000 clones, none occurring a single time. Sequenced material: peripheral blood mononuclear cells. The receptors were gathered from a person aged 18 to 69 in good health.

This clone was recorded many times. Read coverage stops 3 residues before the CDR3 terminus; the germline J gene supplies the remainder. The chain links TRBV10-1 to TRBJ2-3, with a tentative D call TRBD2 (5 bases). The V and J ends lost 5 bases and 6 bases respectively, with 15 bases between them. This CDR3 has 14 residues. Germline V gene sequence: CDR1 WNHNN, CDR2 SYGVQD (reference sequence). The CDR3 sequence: CASSYGTSGDTQYF. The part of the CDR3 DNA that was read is TGCGCCAGCAGTTACGGTACAAGCGGTGATACG.

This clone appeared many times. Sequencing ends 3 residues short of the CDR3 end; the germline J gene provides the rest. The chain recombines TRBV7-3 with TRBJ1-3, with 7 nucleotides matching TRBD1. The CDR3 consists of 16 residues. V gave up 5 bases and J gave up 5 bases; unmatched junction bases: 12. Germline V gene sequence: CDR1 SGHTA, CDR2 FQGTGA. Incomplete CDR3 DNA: TGTGCCAGCAGCAGCACTCGACAGGGAATGAGAAACACC. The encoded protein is CASSSTRQGMRNT. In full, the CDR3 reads CASSSTRQGMRNTIYF.

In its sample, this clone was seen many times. The CDR3 bases that were read are TGTGCCAGCAGCTACGGACAGGGTCAAGGAGCAGATACG. This sequence encodes CASSYGQGQGADT. The whole CDR3 sequence reads CASSYGQGQGADTQYF. This chain uses TRBV7-6 with TRBJ2-3; TRBD1 matches 8 bases. The sequenced fragment ends 3 residues before the CDR3 boundary, so the rest is inferred from the germline J gene. Germline CDR1 reads SGHVS; CDR2 reads FNYEAQ. The CDR3 covers 16 residues. V trimming: 4 bases; J trimming: 4 bases; junction bases outside the gene matches: 10.

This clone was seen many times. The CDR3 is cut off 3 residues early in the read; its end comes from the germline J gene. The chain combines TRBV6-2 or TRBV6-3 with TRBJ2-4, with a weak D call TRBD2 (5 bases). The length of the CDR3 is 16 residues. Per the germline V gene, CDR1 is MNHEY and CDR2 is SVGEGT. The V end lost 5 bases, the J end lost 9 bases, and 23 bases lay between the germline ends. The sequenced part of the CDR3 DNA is TGTGCCAGCAGTGAGAGTTATCGGGGAACGGGCGGCATT. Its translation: CASSESYRGTGGI. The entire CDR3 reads CASSESYRGTGGIQYF.

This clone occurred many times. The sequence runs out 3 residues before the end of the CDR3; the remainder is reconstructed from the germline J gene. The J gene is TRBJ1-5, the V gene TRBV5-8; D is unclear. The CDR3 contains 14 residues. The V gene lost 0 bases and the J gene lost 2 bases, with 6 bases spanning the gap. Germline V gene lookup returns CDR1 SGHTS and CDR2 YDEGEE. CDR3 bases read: TGTGCCAGCAGCTTGGATCCGGGCAATCAGCCC. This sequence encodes CASSLDPGNQP. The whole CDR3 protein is CASSLDPGNQPQHF. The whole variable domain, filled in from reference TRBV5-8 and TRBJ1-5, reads EAGVTQSPTHLIKTRGQQATLRCSPISGHTSVYWYQQALGLGLQFLLWYDEGEERNRGNFPPRFSGRQFPNYSSELNVNALELEDSALYLCASSLDPGNQPQHFGDGTRLSIL.

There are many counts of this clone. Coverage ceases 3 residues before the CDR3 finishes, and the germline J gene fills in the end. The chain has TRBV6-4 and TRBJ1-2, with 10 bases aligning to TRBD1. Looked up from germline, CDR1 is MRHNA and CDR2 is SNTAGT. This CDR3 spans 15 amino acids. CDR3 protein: CASSRTGTGERGYTF. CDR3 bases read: TGTGCCAGCAGTCGGACCGGGACAGGGGAGAGGGGC.

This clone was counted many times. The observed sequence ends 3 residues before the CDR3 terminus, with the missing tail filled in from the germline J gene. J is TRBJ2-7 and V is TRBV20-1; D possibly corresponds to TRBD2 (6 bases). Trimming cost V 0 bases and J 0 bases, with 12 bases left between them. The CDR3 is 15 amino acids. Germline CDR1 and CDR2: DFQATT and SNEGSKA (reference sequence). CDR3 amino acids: CSARDKEGPSYEQYF. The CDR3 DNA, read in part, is TGCAGTGCTAGAGATAAGGAGGGGCCCTCCTACGAG.

CDR3 DNA, as far as it was read: TGTGCCAGCAGCTTAGAGGGACAGCTTTACGAC. As protein: CASSLEGQLYD. The CDR3 reads in full as CASSLEGQLYDYTF. The genes are TRBV7-9 and TRBJ1-2; the match to TRBD1 covers 7 bases. The read ends 3 residues early relative to the CDR3; the germline J gene fills the gap. Looked up from germline, CDR1 is SEHNR and CDR2 is FQNEAQ (reference sequence). The CDR3 is 14 amino acids.